The text below deals with one TCR beta chain. The identical CDR3 is also encoded by other nucleotide sequences in the sample. This sample is part of a study of shared clonotypes between healthy human individuals. V lost 3 bases and J lost 0, with 7 bases in between. The CDR3 spans 14 residues. Per the germline V gene, CDR1 is SGHDT and CDR2 is YYEEEE. It was CD45RO-negative cells, positively selected for CCR7, that made up naive CD8 cells, with terminally differentiated effector memory CD45RA+ cells excluded. Donors comprised only Caucasian adults living in Nashville, Tennessee. The study ran the assay at deep level. Using immunoSEQ multiplex PCR, the repertoire was profiled, and TCRdb retains in-frame clones only, with some absent. The data hold about 2 million clones, with about 95% observed a single time.

The TCR was taken from a man aged 18-30 years in good health. The sequenced sample consisted of naive CD8+ T cells sorted from blood. The chain couples TRBV5-6 to TRBJ1-5; D gene uncertain. CDR3 region: CASSSDSSNQPQHF. In nucleotides, the CDR3 is TGTGCCAGCAGCTCTGATAGTAGCAATCAGCCCCAGCATTTT.